The 23 T cell receptor beta chains given below trace back to one sample, sequenced in a study of radiotherapy plus CTLA-4 blockade in lung cancer. The protocol was immunoSEQ multiplex PCR, while the TCRdb copy is restricted to in-frame clones and leaves out a portion. The table has 70,000 to 90,000 clones, 84% seen once. Sequenced here: peripheral blood, sampled from a patient treated with radiotherapy plus ipilimumab. These receptors were taken from a human donor with non-small cell lung cancer who had stable disease on radiotherapy plus ipilimumab.

The chain has TRBV28 and TRBJ1-6; no reliable D call. The CDR3 is made up of 15 amino acids. Looked up from germline, CDR1 is MDHEN and CDR2 is SYDVKM. CDR3 loop: CASYSRAQYNSPLHF. DNA for the CDR3: TGTGCAAGCTATTCCCGGGCACAGTATAATTCACCCCTCCACTTT.

The V gene is TRBV6-5, the J gene TRBJ1-4; 8 bases fit TRBD1. V lost 0 bases, J lost 5 bases, and 2 bases stayed unmatched. The germline V gene encodes CDR1 MNHEY and CDR2 SVGAGI. There are 15 residues in the CDR3. CDR3 sequence: CASSYSGQGNEKLFF. The CDR3 DNA reads TGTGCCAGCAGTTACTCCGGACAGGGAAATGAAAAACTGTTTTTT.

The table lists this clone with a count of one. The rearrangement joins TRBV7-6 to TRBJ2-3; possible D gene TRBD1, 6 bases. The CDR3 spans 15 residues. The germline V gene encodes CDR1 SGHVS and CDR2 FNYEAQ. V dropped 2 bases and J dropped 0 bases, with 9 bases sitting between them. The CDR3 DNA is TGTGCCAGCAGCTTATCCAGGGGAAGCACAGATACGCAGTATTTT. It encodes CASSLSRGSTDTQYF.

The chain carries TRBV19 and TRBJ1-4; the D gene is possibly TRBD1 (6 bases). Germline V gene lookup returns CDR1 LNHDA and CDR2 SQIVND (reference sequence). The CDR3 consists of 13 residues. V lost 2 bases to trimming and J lost 8 bases, with 9 bases between them. The CDR3 DNA reads as TGTGCCAGTAGTATAACGGACAGAGAAAAACTGTTTTTT. Its protein is CASSITDREKLFF.

The chain is built from TRBV5-4 and TRBJ2-5; tentative D call: TRBD1 (6 bases). Germline V gene sequence: CDR1 SGHNT, CDR2 YYREEE (reference sequence). The length of the CDR3 is 14 residues. V shed 2 bases and J shed 4 bases, with 12 bases lying between them. In nucleotides, the CDR3 is TGTGCCAGCAGCTTCTTGGGGGCGGGAGAGACCCAGTACTTC. This sequence encodes CASSFLGAGETQYF.

V gene TRBV6-5 combines with J gene TRBJ2-1; 11 nucleotides match TRBD2. V shed 0 bases, J shed 6 bases, and the junction held 4 bases outside the gene matches. Germline CDR1 is MNHEY and CDR2 is SVGAGI. There are 16 residues in the CDR3. The CDR3 nucleotides are TGTGCCAGCAGTTACTCCTTAGCGGGGGGGCTCAATGAGCAGTTCTTC. Its protein is CASSYSLAGGLNEQFF.

This clone turned up a few times. This chain connects TRBV6-5 to TRBJ2-7; no clear D gene. Germline V gene lookup returns CDR1 MNHEY and CDR2 SVGAGI. V gave up 0 bases and J gave up 1 base, with 10 bases separating them. The CDR3 sequence is 15 residues long. The CDR3 here is CASSYSALGSYEQYF. The CDR3 DNA reads TGTGCCAGCAGTTACTCGGCGCTAGGATCCTACGAGCAGTACTTC.

The rearrangement uses TRBV28 and TRBJ1-2, with 7 bases fitting TRBD1. With V trimmed by 1 base and J by 2 bases, 4 bases remained unmatched. CDR3 length equals 15 residues. Germline V lookup: CDR1 MDHEN, CDR2 SYDVKM. For the CDR3, the DNA is TGTGCCAGCAGTTTATACGAACAGGGGAACTATGGCTACACCTTC. Amino acid sequence: CASSLYEQGNYGYTF.

The chain recombines TRBV28 with TRBJ2-3; D may correspond to TRBD1 or TRBD2 (6 bases each). CDR3 size: 15 residues. In germline, CDR1 is MDHEN, CDR2 SYDVKM. V was clipped by 6 bases and J by 6 bases, with 19 bases between them. The CDR3 loop is CASSALQGAGDTQYF. The CDR3, as DNA: TGTGCCAGCAGCGCCCTACAGGGTGCGGGGGATACGCAGTATTTT.

CDR3 sequence: CASSQSWTINEQFF. CDR3 nucleotide sequence: TGTGCCAGCAGTCAATCTTGGACCATCAATGAGCAGTTCTTC. This rearrangement joins TRBV27 to TRBJ2-1; D call uncertain. This CDR3 comprises 14 residues. Germline values: CDR1 MNHEY, CDR2 SMNVEV (reference sequence). Between the trimmed V and J ends, which lost 5 bases and 6 bases, there was a span of 14 bases.

This sequence joins TRBV10-2 and TRBJ2-7, with 13 bases that match TRBD2. The germline gives CDR1 WSHSY, CDR2 SAAADI. The ends lost 4 bases at V and 0 bases at J; junction bases unmatched: 9. CDR3 size: 18 residues. The chain's CDR3 is CASSGTSGSFHSSYEQYF. CDR3 nucleotide sequence: TGCGCCAGCAGTGGGACTAGCGGGAGTTTCCATAGCTCCTACGAGCAGTACTTC.

The chain has TRBV28 and TRBJ2-7; 7 bases map to TRBD1. The CDR3 spans 15 residues. Germline lookup yields CDR1 MDHEN and CDR2 SYDVKM. Germline trimming cut 5 bases from V and 5 bases from J; bases unmatched to any gene: 12. The CDR3 sequence: CASSHPLDRVDEQYF. The CDR3 nucleotides are TGTGCCAGCAGTCACCCCCTAGACAGGGTGGACGAGCAGTACTTC.

This chain joins TRBV5-5 and TRBJ2-2; TRBD1 agrees at 8 bases. The germline V gene encodes CDR1 SGHKS and CDR2 YYEKEE (reference sequence). CDR3 length equals 15 residues. After removal of 0 bases from V and 4 bases from J, the junction contained 2 bases not matched to a gene. The DNA for the CDR3 is TGTGCCAGCAGCTTGGGGACAGGGCCCACCGGGGAGCTGTTTTTT. Amino acids: CASSLGTGPTGELFF.

The V and J genes are TRBV7-2 and TRBJ2-3, with D uncertain. The CDR3 length is 11 residues. V was cut by 4 bases and J by 8 bases, with 7 bases left in between. Germline CDR1 reads SGHTA; CDR2 reads FQGNSA. The CDR3 here is CASSSLVTQYF. CDR3 DNA sequence: TGTGCCAGCAGCTCGCTAGTTACGCAGTATTTT.

The chain couples TRBV6-1 to TRBJ1-2; D gene uncertain. The CDR3 is 14 amino acids. In germline, CDR1 is MNHNS, CDR2 SASEGT. V shed 5 bases and J shed 4 bases, with 14 bases lying between them. The CDR3 nucleotides are TGTGCCAGCAGTAGGGATCATACAAGCTATGGCTACACCTTC. Protein sequence: CASSRDHTSYGYTF.

This clone was detected a few times. This chain uses TRBV7-9 with TRBJ1-2; TRBD1 might be the D (5 bases). The CDR3 length is 12 residues. Trimming removed 5 bases at V and 8 bases at J, with 12 bases between. CDR1 and CDR2 (germline): SEHNR, FQNEAQ (reference sequence). CDR3 DNA: TGTGCCAGCAGCCCCAGGGAGGGGGGCTACACCTTC. Translated: CASSPREGGYTF.

The CDR3 protein is CASSPGRGSVEQYF. The DNA for the CDR3 is TGTGCCAGCAGCCCAGGACGGGGGTCTGTAGAGCAGTACTTC. The chain carries TRBV7-2 and TRBJ2-7; D possibly corresponds to TRBD2 (6 bases). The CDR3 extends over 14 amino acids. V shed 5 bases and J shed 7 bases, with 18 bases lying between them. The germline CDR1 and CDR2 sequences are SGHTA and FQGNSA.

The CDR3 region has the DNA TGTGCCAGCAGTTACTCTGGAGGGGAGGGAGAGACTGAAGCTTTCTTT. Translation: CASSYSGGEGETEAFF. The chain combines TRBV6-5 with TRBJ1-1; D is perhaps TRBD1 (5 bases). This CDR3 has 16 amino acids. CDR1 and CDR2 (germline): MNHEY, SVGAGI. Trimming took 0 bases from V and 5 from J, leaving 16 bases between them.

The gene calls are TRBV7-2 and TRBJ2-5; no reliable D call. Deletions cut 3 bases from V and 1 base from J, with 12 bases between. The CDR3 runs 15 residues. Germline V gene lookup returns CDR1 SGHTA and CDR2 FQGNSA. The CDR3 nucleotides are TGTGCCAGCAGCTTGTCGCAGTTCCTCCAAGAGACCCAGTACTTC. This encodes CASSLSQFLQETQYF.

There are a few counts of this clone. The chain uses TRBV19 and TRBJ1-4, with D possibly matching TRBD1 (5 bases). Per germline, CDR1 LNHDA and CDR2 SQIVND (reference sequence). The CDR3 sequence is 12 residues long. The germline V and J ends were trimmed by 6 bases and 8 bases, with 10 bases remaining between them. The CDR3 here is CASRSGAEKLFF. In DNA, the CDR3 is TGTGCCAGTAGATCCGGGGCCGAAAAACTGTTTTTT.

V is TRBV9 and J is TRBJ1-4; D is undetermined. Germline V gene data show CDR1 as SGDLS and CDR2 as YYNGEE. Trimming pared 0 bases from V and 7 bases from J, leaving 10 bases between. This CDR3 has 14 residues. The CDR3 nucleotides read TGTGCCAGCAGCGTAGGAACGTTGGGTGAAAAACTGTTTTTT. Translating gives CASSVGTLGEKLFF.

In DNA, the CDR3 is TGTGCCAGCAGAACCGACGATCTAGCGGGCCGCCACACAGATACGCAGTATTTT. It codes for CASRTDDLAGRHTDTQYF. The chain carries TRBV28 and TRBJ2-3; 8 nucleotides agree with TRBD2. Germline CDR1 is MDHEN and CDR2 is SYDVKM. Unmatched junction bases numbered 16, after V lost 6 bases and J lost 2 bases. The CDR3 is 18 amino acids.

This chain links TRBV7-3 with TRBJ2-2; D ambiguous. Trimming took 1 base from V and 4 from J, leaving 4 bases between them. The CDR3 contains 13 residues. Germline V lookup: CDR1 SGHTA, CDR2 FQGTGA. DNA of the CDR3: TGTGCCAGCAGCTTAAGGGTCACCGGGGAGCTGTTTTTT. This encodes CASSLRVTGELFF.